Below, 27 T cell receptor beta chains from the same sample are listed, as sequenced in a study of vaccination effects on CD4 cells after COVID-19. Isolation of CD4+ T cells took place after less than twelve days of culture. The antigens for these receptors are not known. Sequenced by immunoSEQ multiplex PCR; TCRdb stores in-frame clones only, minus some. The sample holds 45,000 to 75,000 clones, more than 60% seen once. Sequenced here: CD4+ T cells from PBMCs cultured without peptide, sampled before COVID-19 vaccination. All receptors derive from a human donor who received a COVID-19 vaccine.

The rearrangement joins TRBV10-3 to TRBJ2-7; D may be TRBD1 or TRBD2 (6 bases each). V was cut by 3 bases and J by 7 bases, with 7 bases left in between. The CDR3 covers 11 residues. Germline-derived CDR1 and CDR2 are ENHRY and SYGVKD. In DNA form, the CDR3 reads TGTGCCATCAGTGAAGGGGGGGAGCAGTACGTC. Its protein is CAISEGGEQYV.

V is TRBV5-6 and J is TRBJ2-1; 7 positions match TRBD2. The junction had 4 bases not matched to a gene; V was cut back by 0 bases and J by 4 bases. Per germline, CDR1 SGHDT and CDR2 YYEEEE. The CDR3 loop spans 15 amino acids. The CDR3 coding sequence is TGTGCCAGCAGCTTGGGCGGGACTACTTACAATGAGCAGTTCTTC. Translation: CASSLGGTTYNEQFF.

This clone occurred a few times. CDR3 protein: CASSLARQGFYNSPLHF. The CDR3 DNA sequence: TGCGCCAGCAGCTTGGCAAGACAGGGATTCTATAATTCACCCCTCCACTTT. The chain is built from TRBV5-1 and TRBJ1-6; 7 bases are a match to TRBD1. CDR3 size: 17 residues. Looked up from germline, CDR1 is SGHRS and CDR2 is YFSETQ. V gave up 0 bases and J gave up 3 bases; unmatched junction bases: 6. Full variable domain (rest looked up from reference TRBV5-1 and TRBJ1-6): KAGVTQTPRYLIKTRGQQVTLSCSPISGHRSVSWYQQTPGQGLQFLFEYFSETQRNKGNFPGRFSGRQFSNSRSEMNVSTLELGDSALYLCASSLARQGFYNSPLHFGNGTRLTVT.

The rearrangement links TRBV7-2 to TRBJ2-3; TRBD2 agrees at 7 bases. Germline CDR1 SGHTA, CDR2 FQGNSA. This CDR3 contains 16 residues. V trimming: 2 bases; J trimming: 4 bases; junction bases outside the gene matches: 9. The CDR3 loop reads CASSLRRGSSPDTQYF. CDR3 sequence (DNA): TGTGCCAGCAGCTTAAGGCGGGGGTCATCGCCAGATACGCAGTATTTT.

The genes are TRBV9 and TRBJ2-4; perhaps TRBD1 as D (5 bases). This CDR3 comprises 16 residues. Germline V gives CDR1 SGDLS, CDR2 YYNGEE. Trimming cost V 0 bases and J 7 bases, with 17 bases left between them. The CDR3 DNA sequence: TGTGCCAGCAGCGTAGCCGTGGCAGGGTCCTTTAACATTCAGTACTTC. This encodes CASSVAVAGSFNIQYF.

This chain links TRBV11-3 with TRBJ2-3, with 11 nucleotides matching TRBD2. V dropped 5 bases and J dropped 1; count of bases not matched to a gene: 8. The CDR3 is made up of 17 amino acids. CDR1 and CDR2 from the germline V gene are SGHNT and YENEEA. Here the CDR3 reads CASSLGTSGLRTDTQYF. The CDR3 coding sequence is TGTGCCAGCAGCCTCGGGACTAGCGGACTTCGCACAGATACGCAGTATTTT.

Concerning this clone itself: One end of the junction is discordant with germline, which a read error may explain. V gene TRBV18 combines with J gene TRBJ1-2, with D perhaps matching TRBD1 (5 bases). This CDR3 contains 12 residues. The V gene's germline CDR1 is KGHSH and CDR2 LQKENI. The CDR3 loop reads CASSPPERTFAF. CDR3 coding DNA: TGTGCCAGCTCACCACCTGAGAGGACATTCGCCTTC.

The rearrangement links TRBV5-6 to TRBJ2-7; no reliable D call. The CDR3 length is 13 residues. The germline CDR1 and CDR2 sequences are SGHDT and YYEEEE. The ends were cut back, 2 bases at V and 7 bases at J, with 13 bases in the middle. CDR3 sequence (DNA): TGTGCCAGCAGCTTTAATGACCTGGGAGAGCAGTACGTC. This encodes CASSFNDLGEQYV.

V gene TRBV5-4 combines with J gene TRBJ1-1; D remains ambiguous. CDR3 size: 13 residues. V lost 0 bases, J lost 1 base, and 4 bases lay in between. CDR1 is SGHNT, CDR2 YYREEE, per germline (reference sequence). The CDR3 bases are TGTGCCAGCAGCTTGGTTTCGAACACTGAAGCTTTCTTT. Its translation is CASSLVSNTEAFF.

The rearrangement links TRBV6-1 to TRBJ1-5, with no clear D. The CDR3 is 15 residues long. Trimming shortened V by 2 bases and J by 0 bases, and 8 bases separated the two germline ends. Per germline, CDR1 MNHNS and CDR2 SASEGT. As DNA, the CDR3 is TGTGCCAGCAGTGAACACCGGTCTAGCAATCAGCCCCAGCATTTT. Protein product: CASSEHRSSNQPQHF.

The J gene is TRBJ1-4, the V gene TRBV30; D is perhaps TRBD1 (5 bases). The V end was cut by 1 base, the J end by 3 bases, with 9 bases between. CDR1 and CDR2 (germline): GTSNPN, SVGIG (reference sequence). This CDR3 spans 14 amino acids. As DNA, the CDR3 is TGTGCCTGGAGTGAGGGGACCCCTAATGAAAAACTGTTTTTT. This translates into CAWSEGTPNEKLFF.

The V call is TRBV18, the J call TRBJ2-4; 8 bases are a match to TRBD1. The CDR3 spans 15 residues. Trimming took 0 bases from V and 7 from J; bases not matched to a gene: 5. The germline gives CDR1 KGHSH, CDR2 LQKENI. The DNA of the CDR3 is TGTGCCAGCTCACCACCGCCAGACAGGGGCAACATTCAGTACTTC. Encoded protein: CASSPPPDRGNIQYF.

The table lists this clone with a few counts. The V call is TRBV4-1, the J call TRBJ1-2, with D possibly being TRBD1 (5 bases). The CDR3 covers 14 residues. The germline gives CDR1 MGHRA, CDR2 YSYEKL. The germline V and J ends were trimmed by 4 bases and 8 bases, with 17 bases remaining between them. The CDR3 DNA sequence: TGCGCCAGCAGCCGAGCGACAGCTGGGAGAGGCTACACCTTC. It translates to CASSRATAGRGYTF.

The chain joins TRBV19 to TRBJ2-2; tentatively, D is TRBD2 (6 bases). Trimming pared 7 bases from V and 0 bases from J, leaving 12 bases between. The V gene's germline CDR1 is LNHDA and CDR2 SQIVND (reference sequence). This CDR3 comprises 15 residues. For the CDR3, the DNA is TGTGCCAGTAAGCGGGCCCAACCGAACACCGGGGAGCTGTTTTTT. Amino acid sequence: CASKRAQPNTGELFF. The whole variable domain, filled in from reference TRBV19 and TRBJ2-2, reads DGGITQSPKYLFRKEGQNVTLSCEQNLNHDAMYWYRQDPGQGLRLIYYSQIVNDFQKGDIAEGYSVSREKKESFPLTVTSAQKNPTAFYLCASKRAQPNTGELFFGEGSRLTVL.

The table lists this clone with a few counts. The conserved phenylalanine or tryptophan is not found at the CDR3 terminus, so this likely reflects a read error. The DNA is omitted, as the CDR3 cannot be located on it reliably, and the CDR3 follows TCRdb's listing. The J gene is TRBJ1-1, the V gene TRBV9. CDR1 and CDR2 from the germline V gene are SGDLS and YYNGEE. The CDR3 is 11 residues long, ends included. The CDR3 sequence: CASSVRAWTSL.

This clone was seen only a few times. The gene calls are TRBV4-3 and TRBJ1-1; D not resolved. Germline-derived CDR1 and CDR2 are LGHNA and YSLEER. This CDR3 has 15 residues. The V end lost 0 bases, the J end lost 7 bases, and 15 bases lay between the germline ends. The CDR3 DNA reads as TGCGCCAGCAGCCAAGATCCGGCCGCCCCCCGTGAAGCTTTCTTT. Protein: CASSQDPAAPREAFF.

The DNA of the CDR3 is TGTGCCAGCAGCTGGGTTTCAGCGGGGGGACACAATGAGCAGTTCTTC. Translated, it gives CASSWVSAGGHNEQFF. V is TRBV5-4 and J is TRBJ2-1; 9 bases align to TRBD2. Looked up from germline, CDR1 is SGHNT and CDR2 is YYREEE (reference sequence). J was trimmed by 5 bases and V by 3 bases; bases with no gene match: 9. This CDR3 spans 16 amino acids.

The rearrangement joins TRBV6-5 to TRBJ1-6; 11 nucleotides align to TRBD1. There are 13 residues in the CDR3. V shed 8 bases and J 7 bases; nucleotides not matched to a gene: 1. Germline loops: CDR1 MNHEY, CDR2 SVGAGI. In nucleotides, the CDR3 is TGTGCCAGCGGGACAGGGGGGAATTCACCCCTCCACTTT. Its protein is CASGTGGNSPLHF.

The sample holds a few counts of this clone. The CDR3 DNA follows: TGTGCCTGGAGGAATAGCGGGAGCACAGATACGCAGTATTTT. It specifies CAWRNSGSTDTQYF. The chain employs TRBV30 and TRBJ2-3, with 7 bases identical to TRBD2. The CDR3 spans 14 residues. Germline assignment: CDR1 GTSNPN and CDR2 SVGIG (reference sequence). J lost 0 bases, V lost 3 bases, and 3 bases had no gene match.

The V and J genes are TRBV20-1 and TRBJ2-7; a weak D match, TRBD1 (6 bases). Germline values: CDR1 DFQATT, CDR2 SNEGSKA (reference sequence). The CDR3 covers 16 residues. The germline V and J ends were trimmed by 3 bases and 5 bases, with 23 bases remaining between them. The CDR3 sequence: CSASSGRWPGDNEQYV. CDR3 DNA: TGCAGTGCTAGTTCGGGGCGGTGGCCAGGGGACAACGAGCAGTACGTC.

The chain combines TRBV2 with TRBJ2-2, with D possibly being TRBD2 (5 bases). Germline-derived CDR1 and CDR2 are SNHLY and FYNNEI. The CDR3 is made up of 16 amino acids. Trimming removed 7 bases at V and 0 bases at J, with 15 bases between. CDR3 nucleotide sequence: TGTGCCAGCACCCCGCGCCGGGGATCGAACACCGGGGAGCTGTTTTTT. This codes for CASTPRRGSNTGELFF.

This clone has a handful of counts. This rearrangement joins TRBV3-1 (or the pseudogene TRBV3-2) to TRBJ2-1; TRBD2 aligns across 12 bases. The V segment lost 4 bases and the J segment 6 bases; nucleotides outside the gene matches: 7. The CDR3 runs to 16 residues. The germline V gene encodes CDR1 LGHDT and CDR2 YNNKEL (reference sequence). The CDR3 coding sequence is TGTGCCAGCAGCCGCCGGACTAGCGGGGTTTTCAATGAGCAGTTCTTC. It codes for CASSRRTSGVFNEQFF.

The chain has TRBV19 and TRBJ1-5; possibly TRBD1 for D (5 bases). Germline CDR1 LNHDA, CDR2 SQIVND (reference sequence). The CDR3 totals 14 residues. V gave up 9 bases and J gave up 3 bases, with 15 bases separating them. The CDR3 bases are TGTGCCAGAGAGCCGATCAGGGCCAATCAGCCCCAGCATTTT. Its translation is CAREPIRANQPQHF.

Points on this clone: At one end, the junction sequence differs from germline, possibly due to a read error. The gene calls are TRBV4-3 and TRBJ1-1; no clear D gene. The CDR3 covers 15 residues. Germline assignment: CDR1 LGHNA and CDR2 YSLEER. The CDR3: CASSQAAEMNSEAFF. DNA of the CDR3: TGCGCCAGCAGCCAAGCGGCAGAGATGAACAGTGAAGCTTTCTTT.

The J gene is TRBJ1-6, the V gene TRBV2; 11 bases map to TRBD1. CDR1 SNHLY and CDR2 FYNNEI come from the germline V gene. This CDR3 contains 15 residues. V dropped 2 bases and J dropped 10; count of bases not matched to a gene: 4. In DNA form, the CDR3 reads TGTGCCAGCAGTGAATGGGACAGGGGGAACTCACCCCTCCACTTT. It yields the protein CASSEWDRGNSPLHF.

The CDR3 region has the DNA TGTGCCAGCAGCGGGCGGGGGGGCGATACGCAGTATTTT. Protein sequence: CASSGRGGDTQYF. This chain links TRBV7-2 with TRBJ2-3, with TRBD2 matching 9 bases. Germline assignment: CDR1 SGHTA and CDR2 FQGNSA. The CDR3 is 13 residues long. V was pared by 5 bases and J by 6 bases, with 3 bases of the junction left unmatched.

The V gene is TRBV20-1, the J gene TRBJ2-3; D is unresolved. V lost 3 bases to trimming and J lost 4 bases, with 5 bases between them. The CDR3 sequence is 11 residues long. Germline assignment: CDR1 DFQATT and CDR2 SNEGSKA (reference sequence). The CDR3 bases are TGCAGTGCTAGGGTATCAGATACGCAGTATTTT. This encodes CSARVSDTQYF.